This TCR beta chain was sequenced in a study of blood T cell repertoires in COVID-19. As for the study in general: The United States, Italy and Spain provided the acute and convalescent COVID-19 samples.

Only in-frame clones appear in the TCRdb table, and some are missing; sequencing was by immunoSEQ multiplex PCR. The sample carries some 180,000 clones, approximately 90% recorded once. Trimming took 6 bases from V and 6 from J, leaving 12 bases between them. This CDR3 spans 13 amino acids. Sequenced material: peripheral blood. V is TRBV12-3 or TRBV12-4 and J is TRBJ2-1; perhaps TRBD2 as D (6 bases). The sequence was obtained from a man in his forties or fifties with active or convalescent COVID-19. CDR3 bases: TGTGCCAGCAGGCCATCGGGAGCCAATGAGCAGTTCTTC. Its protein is CASRPSGANEQFF.